The 4 T cell receptor beta chains reported below all come from one sample, sequenced in a study of blood T cells in healthy people across ages. Together with a sample-barcoded 5' primer, a J-beta primer mix was included in a second PCR lasting roughly 6 to 12 cycles. One entry per CDR3 protein, called by TCRdb with MiXCR from the 5' RACE reads. The sample shows approximately 800,000 distinct CDR3 sequences, just under 25% of them seen only once. These data also featured in a second study, about T cells of mothers and their children.

Sample: blood. Receptors were obtained from a boy between 10 and 17 years old in good health.

CDR3 sequence: CASSLGLVSYEQYF. The CDR3 region has the DNA TGTGCCAGCAGCTTAGGTTTGGTATCCTACGAGCAGTACTTC. The rearrangement joins TRBV7-2 to TRBJ2-7; D is uncertain. With 1 base removed from V and 1 base from J, the gap between germline ends came to 8 bases. CDR3 length equals 14 residues. CDR1 is SGHTA, CDR2 FQGNSA, per germline.

The genes are TRBV21-1 and TRBJ2-1; the DNA was not compared with TRBD2, the D call given in the table. TRBV21-1 is marked as a pseudogene. This CDR3 contains 15 residues. The CDR3 reads CASTSGSGGYNEQFF. The DNA of the CDR3 is TGTGCCAGCACCTCAGGAAGCGGGGGATACAATGAGCAGTTCTTC.

The rearrangement joins TRBV27 to TRBJ1-1; D is unresolved. Germline CDR1 and CDR2: MNHEY and SMNVEV (reference sequence). The germline V and J ends were trimmed by 5 bases and 2 bases, with 9 bases remaining between them. The CDR3 loop spans 13 amino acids. The CDR3: CASSDRANTEAFF. In nucleotides, the CDR3 is TGTGCCAGCAGTGACCGGGCAAACACTGAAGCTTTCTTT.

J is TRBJ1-2 and V is TRBV7-8; D ambiguous. V lost 1 base and J 8 bases, leaving 11 bases between the germline ends. The CDR3 loop spans 13 amino acids. Germline loops: CDR1 SGHVS, CDR2 FQNEAQ. CDR3 region: CASSLDPVGGYTF. In nucleotides, the CDR3 is TGTGCCAGCAGCTTAGATCCTGTTGGAGGCTACACCTTC.